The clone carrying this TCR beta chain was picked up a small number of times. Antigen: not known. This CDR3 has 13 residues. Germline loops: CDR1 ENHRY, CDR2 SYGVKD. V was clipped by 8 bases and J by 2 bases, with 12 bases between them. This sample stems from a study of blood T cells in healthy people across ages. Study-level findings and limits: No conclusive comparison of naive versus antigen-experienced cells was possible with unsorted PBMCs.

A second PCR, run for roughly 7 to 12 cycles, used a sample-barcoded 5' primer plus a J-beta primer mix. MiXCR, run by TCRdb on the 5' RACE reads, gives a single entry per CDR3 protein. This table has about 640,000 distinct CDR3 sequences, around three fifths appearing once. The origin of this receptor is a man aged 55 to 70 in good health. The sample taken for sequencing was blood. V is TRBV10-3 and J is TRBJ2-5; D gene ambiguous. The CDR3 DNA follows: TGTGCCATCCGCCTTACCCTACAAGAGACCCAGTACTTC. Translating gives CAIRLTLQETQYF.